This T cell receptor (beta chain) originates from a study of T cell changes during pregnancy in multiple sclerosis. After removal of 0 bases from V and 2 bases from J, the junction contained 6 bases not matched to a gene. CDR3 length: 16 residues. Germline-derived CDR1 and CDR2 are SNHLY and FYNNEI. Method: immunoSEQ multiplex PCR; TCRdb's copy keeps in-frame clones and lacks some. The data contain 80,000 to 100,000 clones, 90% of them singletons. This chain links TRBV2 with TRBJ1-2; TRBD1 aligns across 7 bases. Sample: peripheral blood, taken in the second trimester of pregnancy. The clonotype was recovered from a female donor in good health, enrolled as a control in a pregnancy study. The CDR3 DNA is TGTGCCAGCAGTGAAGCGCAGGACAGGAGAAACTATGGCTACACCTTC. Protein: CASSEAQDRRNYGYTF. The complete variable domain, with remaining parts taken from reference TRBV2 and TRBJ1-2, reads EPEVTQTPSHQVTQMGQEVILRCVPISNHLYFYWYRQILGQKVEFLVSFYNNEISEKSEIFDDQFSVERPDGSNFTLKIRSTKLEDSAMYFCASSEAQDRRNYGYTFGSGTRLTVV.